This TCR beta chain was identified in a study of OX40 agonist ivuxolimab in advanced cancers. The method was immunoSEQ multiplex PCR; TCRdb's version includes in-frame clones alone and lacks a portion of them. The data show roughly 53,000 clones, around four fifths seen once. This CDR3 is built from 12 residues. Deletions cut 4 bases from V and 7 bases from J, with 12 bases between. CDR1 SGHRS and CDR2 YFSETQ come from the germline V gene. The sample in question was CD4+ or CD8+ T cells sorted from blood, obtained in a trial of the OX40 agonist ivuxolimab. The chain links TRBV5-1 to TRBJ2-7, with TRBD1 as a possible D gene (6 bases). The TCR originated in an adult with an advanced solid tumor such as melanoma, head and neck, liver or kidney cancer. This CDR3 is CASSPDRREQYF. The CDR3 DNA follows: TGCGCCAGCAGCCCGGACAGAAGGGAGCAGTACTTC. Filled out from reference TRBV5-1 and TRBJ2-7, the complete variable domain reads KAGVTQTPRYLIKTRGQQVTLSCSPISGHRSVSWYQQTPGQGLQFLFEYFSETQRNKGNFPGRFSGRQFSNSRSEMNVSTLELGDSALYLCASSPDRREQYFGPGTRLTVT.